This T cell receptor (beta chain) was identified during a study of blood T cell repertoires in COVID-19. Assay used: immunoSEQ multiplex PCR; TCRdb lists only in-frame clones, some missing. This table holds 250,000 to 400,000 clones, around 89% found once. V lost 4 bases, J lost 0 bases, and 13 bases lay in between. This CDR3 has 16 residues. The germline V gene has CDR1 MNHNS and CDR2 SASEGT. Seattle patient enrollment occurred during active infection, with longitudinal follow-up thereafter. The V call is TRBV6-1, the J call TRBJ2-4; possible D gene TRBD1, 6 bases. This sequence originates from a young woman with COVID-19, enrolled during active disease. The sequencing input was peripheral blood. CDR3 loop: CASSVSRGLAKNIQYF. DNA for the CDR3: TGTGCCAGCAGTGTATCCAGGGGCCTAGCCAAAAACATTCAGTACTTC.